This paragraph reports one TCR beta chain. The antigen it recognizes is unknown. Per-base qualities were not stored, and no clone one base away is much larger. The source of the sample is a study of blood T cell repertoires in COVID-19 (dated by TCRdb to 2018 to 2020). A note on the overall study: The collaborator samples originated in the United States, Italy and Spain and spanned the acute and convalescent phases of COVID-19. The prospective study material was composed of cDNA or gDNA derived from T cells, B-cell-depleted T cells, or PBMCs. Deeply sampled blood TCRbeta repertoires from subjects exposed to, actively infected with, or recovered from COVID-19 were included in the dataset. The repertoires were released in a freely available public database intended as a resource for research on the immune response to SARS-CoV-2. Samples came from the ongoing ImmuneRACE study (first 160 participants) plus 1,254 subjects from 6 global collaborators. Nearly every sample came with metadata listing a de-identified subject ID, COVID-19 status, age in years and sex. Where available, HLA class I and class II types were taken from metadata supplied by the sample provider and were not determined by assay-based typing.

TCRbeta CDR3 regions were amplified from genomic DNA by means of the immunoSEQ Assay, a bias-controlled multiplex PCR. For the original study's pipeline: Within the assay, amplification of reference gene primers was used to estimate how many nucleated cells each sample contained. Sequence reads were collapsed and filtered to measure the absolute abundance of every unique TCRbeta CDR3 rearrangement. Productive Simpson clonality was computed per sample as the square root of Simpson's diversity index over productive rearrangements. Drawn from immuneACCESS, this table holds only the in-frame rearrangements with V and J called that TCRdb kept. Clones are partly lost; checked studies trace under half to an unresolved V gene and leave the rest unexplained. That table supplies the V and J calls and clone size; D and trimming were determined from the DNA. For this sample the table gives some 150,000 clones, of which around 81% were detected only once. The ten largest clones take up more than 3.5% of the sample.

Reading the germline V gene gives CDR1 MDHEN and CDR2 SYDVKM. V is reduced by 7 bases and J by 3 bases, leaving a spacing of 10 bases between them. Taken from cysteine to phenylalanine, the CDR3 has 12 residues. Only the CDR3 DNA stays, 36 bases, in frame from base 1. The collaborating institutions used their own protocols to collect whole blood in K2EDTA tubes. For TCRbeta analysis, collaborators shipped samples in one of three forms: frozen whole blood, isolated PBMCs, or DNA extracted from either of those sample types. What the authors observed across the whole study: The quantity of clinical and demographic metadata differed by source and by participant and was supplied without curation.

Rearrangement joined TRBV28 to TRBJ2-7, and TRBD1 may be the D gene, going by 5 matching bases. Sequenced material: peripheral blood. The clonotype originates from an older woman with acute or convalescent COVID-19. CDR3 sequence: CASMKGDYEQYF. The base sequence is TGTGCCAGCATGAAAGGGGACTACGAGCAGTACTTC.